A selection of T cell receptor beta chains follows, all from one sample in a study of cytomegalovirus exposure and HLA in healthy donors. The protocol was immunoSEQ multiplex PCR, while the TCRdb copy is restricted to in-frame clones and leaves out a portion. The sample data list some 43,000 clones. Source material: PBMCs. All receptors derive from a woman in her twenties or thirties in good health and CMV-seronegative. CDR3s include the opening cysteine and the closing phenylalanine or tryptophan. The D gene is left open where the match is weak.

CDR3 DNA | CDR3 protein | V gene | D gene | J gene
TGTGCCAGCAGTTCTGGTCAGGGTCTCTTCGAGCAGTACTTC | CASSSGQGLFEQYF | TRBV27 | - | TRBJ2-7
TGTGCCATCAGTAGAGGGGGGGCAGATACGCAGTATTTT | CAISRGGADTQYF | TRBV10-3 | - | TRBJ2-3
TGTGCCAGCAGTTTCTCCCGACAGGGCCATAACTATGGCTACACCTTC | CASSFSRQGHNYGYTF | TRBV6-5 | TRBD1 | TRBJ1-2
TGTGCCAGCAGTTACTCTCCGGCAGGGCAATCTGGAAACACCATATATTTT | CASSYSPAGQSGNTIYF | TRBV6-7 | - | TRBJ1-3
- | CASSSSDRPEKYF | TRBV28 | - | TRBJ2-7
TGTGCCACCGGGGGGTTGGAGACCCAGTACTTC | CATGGLETQYF | TRBV7-9 | TRBD2 | TRBJ2-5
TGTGCCAGCAGCCAAGATTTGGGACAGGGTGGGCCCTACGAGCAGTACTTC | CASSQDLGQGGPYEQYF | TRBV14 | TRBD1 | TRBJ2-7
TGTGCCAGCTCACCGACAGCAGTGAACACTGAAGCTTTCTTT | CASSPTAVNTEAFF | TRBV18 | - | TRBJ1-1
TGTGCCAGCAATATCGGGACAGGGAATGAAAAACTGTTTTTT | CASNIGTGNEKLFF | TRBV6-5 | TRBD1 | TRBJ1-4
TGTGCCAGTACCATACTAGCGGGAGAGCCGAACACCGGGGAGCTGTTTTTT | CASTILAGEPNTGELFF | TRBV19 | TRBD2 | TRBJ2-2
TGTGCCAGCAGACTTACGAACACCGGGGAGCTGTTTTTT | CASRLTNTGELFF | TRBV6-1 | - | TRBJ2-2
TGTGCCAGCAGCGGTTCGGGGACAGGGAGCTCCTACGAGCAGTACTTC | CASSGSGTGSSYEQYF | TRBV9 | TRBD1 | TRBJ2-7
TGCAGCGTTTACGACAGGATTGCCTACGAGCAGTACTTC | CSVYDRIAYEQYF | TRBV29-1 | - | TRBJ2-7
TGTGCCAGCAGTGAGACTAGCGGCCCCTACGAGCAGTACTTC | CASSETSGPYEQYF | TRBV25-1 | TRBD2 | TRBJ2-7
TGCGCCAGCAGCCAAGGTAGGCTAGCGGGATTCAATGAGCAGTTCTTC | CASSQGRLAGFNEQFF | TRBV4-1 | TRBD2 | TRBJ2-1
TGTGCCAGCAGCGTAGAAGGGGAATGGACAGGGGGGATGAACACTGAAGCTTTCTTT | CASSVEGEWTGGMNTEAFF | TRBV9 | TRBD1 | TRBJ1-1
TGTGCCAGTAGACTCGAGGGGAACACCGGGGAGCTGTTTTTT | CASRLEGNTGELFF | TRBV19 | - | TRBJ2-2
TGCAGCGTACGGGTTTTGGGTAACTATGGCTACACCTTC | CSVRVLGNYGYTF | TRBV29-1 | - | TRBJ1-2
TGTGCCAGCAGCCGAACAGGGAACACTGAAGCTTTCTTT | CASSRTGNTEAFF | TRBV27 | - | TRBJ1-1
TGCGCCAGCAGCACCACTAGCGGGAGTATGTACGAGCAGTACTTC | CASSTTSGSMYEQYF | TRBV5-1 | TRBD2 | TRBJ2-7
TGTGCCAGCAGCTTCCGGGACAGGGACTACGAGCAGTACTTC | CASSFRDRDYEQYF | TRBV9 | TRBD1 | TRBJ2-7
TGTGCCAGCAGCTTCGAGGGTCGGTACGAGCAGTACTTC | CASSFEGRYEQYF | TRBV11-3 | - | TRBJ2-7
TGCGCCAGCAGCTTGGCCCCAGGGGGCGACGAGCAGTACTTC | CASSLAPGGDEQYF | TRBV5-1 | TRBD1 | TRBJ2-7
TGCGCCAGCAGCCAAGCGACAGGTACCAACACTGAAGCTTTCTTT | CASSQATGTNTEAFF | TRBV4-3 | - | TRBJ1-1
TGCAGCTCGGGAACACTGTACAATGAGCAGTTCTTC | CSSGTLYNEQFF | TRBV29-1 | - | TRBJ2-1
TGTGCCAGTAGTATCCCCCAGGGGACAGATACGCAGTATTTT | CASSIPQGTDTQYF | TRBV19 | - | TRBJ2-3
TGTGCCAGCAGTGGGGCAGGGGGCACTGAAGCTTTCTTT | CASSGAGGTEAFF | TRBV25-1 | TRBD1 | TRBJ1-1
TGTGCCAGTAGTGGACGGGGACACCCTCAAGAGACCCAGTACTTC | CASSGRGHPQETQYF | TRBV19 | - | TRBJ2-5
TGTGCCAGCAGCCTAACTAGCAATCAGCCCCAGCATTTT | CASSLTSNQPQHF | TRBV7-8 | - | TRBJ1-5
TGTGCCTGGAGGCGACAGGGCCCTCACTACGAGCAGTACTTC | CAWRRQGPHYEQYF | TRBV30 | TRBD1 | TRBJ2-7
TGTGCCAGCAGTACAGGGTACTATGGCTACACCTTC | CASSTGYYGYTF | TRBV6-6 | - | TRBJ1-2